This entry is about one T cell receptor beta chain. Its target is unknown. This sample stems from a study of T cells in Graves' hyperthyroidism and ophthalmopathy. Study-wide findings and caveats: Separating ophthalmopathy from stable hyperthyroidism was achieved by a 13 V-J model.

Patients with uncontrolled infections, other autoimmune diseases, pregnancy or lactation were excluded. Amplification of TCR beta CDR3 regions used RNA as the template. RT-PCR in the first round (using the HTBI primer set) targeted the TCR CDR3. TCRdb reprocessed the multiplex PCR reads via MiXCR and lists one record per CDR3 protein. The sample includes about 200,000 distinct CDR3 sequences, approximately 17% seen only once; the top ten take approximately 50%. The source of this sequence is a middle-aged man with Graves' hyperthyroidism. The sample taken for sequencing was blood.

CDR3 residues: CASSKREGVGNTIYF. CDR3 nucleotides: TGTGCCAGCAGCAAAAGGGAGGGGGTCGGAAACACCATATATTTT. The chain couples TRBV11-3 to TRBJ1-3; TRBD1 is a possible D gene (6 bases). Looked up from germline, CDR1 is SGHNT and CDR2 is YENEEA. The ends were cut back, 5 bases at V and 4 bases at J, with 15 bases in the middle. The CDR3 runs 15 residues.